This T cell receptor (beta chain) was obtained from a study of human CD8 memory T cell subsets. Study-wide points: From the Chao1 estimates, stem-like memory T cells appeared to be more diverse than precursor exhausted T cells. Although both stem-like subsets shared clonotypes with effector memory cells, the stem-like memory and precursor exhausted T cell repertoires overlapped only minimally with each other. Stem-like memory T cells matched precursor exhausted T cells in high diversity, which effector memory cells lacked.

RNA originated from duplicate vials containing under 160,000 sorted CD8+ T cells per subset. It was UMI-labeled 5' RACE by which the TCR beta libraries were made. Reprocessing the 5' RACE reads, TCRdb reports a single entry for every CDR3 protein and omits DNA. Its table records around 4,400 distinct CDR3 sequences. Remarks on this clonotype: Its specificity is unknown.

The CDR3 has 14 residues. Germline-derived CDR1 and CDR2 are SGHTA and FQGNSA. The source material was CD8+ effector memory T cells (TEM) sorted from PBMCs. The subset denotes: effector memory CD8 T cells, CCR7- CD45RO+ CD95+. V gene TRBV7-2 combines with J gene TRBJ2-5; as DNA is missing, the TRBD2 call by TCRdb cannot be tested. The TCR comes from a human donor in good health. CDR3 sequence: CASSKSGSGETQYF.